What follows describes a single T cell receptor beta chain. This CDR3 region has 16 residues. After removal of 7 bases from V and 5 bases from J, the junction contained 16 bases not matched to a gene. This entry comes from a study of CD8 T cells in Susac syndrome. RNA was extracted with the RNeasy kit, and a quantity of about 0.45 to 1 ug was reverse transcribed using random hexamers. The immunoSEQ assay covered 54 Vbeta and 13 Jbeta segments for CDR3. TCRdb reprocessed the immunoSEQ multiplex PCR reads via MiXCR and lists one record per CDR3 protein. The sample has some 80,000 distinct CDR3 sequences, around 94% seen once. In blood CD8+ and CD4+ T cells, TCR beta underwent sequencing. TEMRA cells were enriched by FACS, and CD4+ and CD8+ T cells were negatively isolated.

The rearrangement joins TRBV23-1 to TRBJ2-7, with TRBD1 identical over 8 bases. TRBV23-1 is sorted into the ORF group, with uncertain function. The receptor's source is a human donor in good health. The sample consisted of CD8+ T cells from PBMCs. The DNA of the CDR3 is TGCGCCAGCACTACAACGGACAGGGAATTTCGGGACGAGCAGTACGTC. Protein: CASTTTDREFRDEQYV.